This T cell receptor (beta chain) was identified during a study of blood T cell repertoires in COVID-19. Across the whole study: The United States, Italy and Spain provided the acute and convalescent COVID-19 samples. T cells, B-cell-depleted T cells, or PBMCs supplied cDNA or gDNA.

In the original workflow: Using reference gene primer amplification, nucleated cell counts were estimated. Profiled with immunoSEQ multiplex PCR; TCRdb holds only in-frame clones, not every one. Clone size and the V and J calls come from that table; the DNA yielded D and trimming. Here the sample spans about 170,000 clones, approximately 80% being singletons. The CDR3 runs 13 residues. Germline-derived CDR1 and CDR2 are SQVTM and ANQGSEA. The ends lost 6 bases at V and 4 bases at J; junction bases unmatched: 8. The origin of this receptor is a woman aged 80 or older with COVID-19, enrolled during active disease. This chain links TRBV29-1 with TRBJ1-2; TRBD1 matches at 7 bases. The sequencing input was peripheral blood. The CDR3: CSVAGTDLYGYTF. CDR3 in DNA: TGCAGCGTCGCTGGGACAGACCTCTATGGCTACACCTTC. Full variable domain (remainder filled in from reference TRBV29-1 and TRBJ1-2): SAVISQKPSRDICQRGTSLTIQCQVDSQVTMMFWYRQQPGQSLTLIATANQGSEATYESGFVIDKFPISRPNLTFSTLTVSNMSPEDSSIYLCSVAGTDLYGYTFGSGTRLTVV.